This T cell receptor (beta chain) was found in a study of esophageal squamous cell carcinoma under preoperative chemotherapy. Study in general: Both tumor-infiltrating lymphocytes and peripheral blood T cells were profiled. Findings and caveats of the study: Chemotherapy was followed by significantly higher TCR diversity in peripheral T cells only, not tumor-infiltrating lymphocytes.

V was trimmed by 2 bases and J by 1 base, leaving 11 bases between them. The CDR3 extends over 15 amino acids. The germline CDR1 and CDR2 sequences are SGHVS and FNYEAQ. This clonotype was observed a few times. Its antigen is undetermined. Time point described: before preoperative PTX-NDP chemotherapy. Patients received paclitaxel-nedaplatin as preoperative chemotherapy before surgery. TCRdb reprocessed the PCR reads with MiXCR, giving one entry per CDR3 protein. The data hold about 15,000 distinct CDR3 sequences, with under 55% observed a single time. J is TRBJ2-5 and V is TRBV7-6; D is possibly TRBD1 (5 bases). The specimen was taken from a patient given preoperative chemotherapy. The TCR was taken from a human donor with esophageal squamous cell carcinoma. The donor label of this sample is uncertain. The CDR3 region is CASSLPWTSQETQYF. CDR3 sequence (DNA): TGTGCCAGCAGCTTACCTTGGACATCCCAAGAGACCCAGTACTTC. Full variable domain (outside the CDR3, taken from reference TRBV7-6 and TRBJ2-5): GAGVSQSPRYKVTKRGQDVALRCDPISGHVSLYWYRQALGQGPEFLTYFNYEAQQDKSGLPNDRFSAERPEGSISTLTIQRTEQRDSAMYRCASSLPWTSQETQYFGPGTRLLVL.